Presented here are 8 T cell receptor beta chains from one specimen sequenced in a study of shared clonotypes between healthy human individuals. Sequencing used immunoSEQ multiplex PCR; TCRdb keeps in-frame clones, though not all of them. The table shows about 2 million clones, with roughly 94% occurring only once. Sample: naive CD4+ T cells sorted from blood. Subset described: CD45RA+ positively selected. These receptors all stem from a man between 18 and 29 years old in good health.

The CDR3 DNA reads TGCACCAGCAGCCCGACTAGCGGGACCTACAATGAGCAGTTCTTC. Translation gives CTSSPTSGTYNEQFF. This rearrangement joins TRBV1 to TRBJ2-1; no check of the table's D call, TRBD2, against the DNA was made. TRBV1 is deemed a pseudogene. The CDR3 sequence is 15 residues long.

The chain is built from TRBV10-3 and TRBJ1-1; D ambiguous. Germline V gene sequence: CDR1 ENHRY, CDR2 SYGVKD. This CDR3 has 15 amino acids. V was pared by 2 bases and J by 7 bases, with 17 bases between. DNA of the CDR3: TGTGCCATCAGTGAGGTGGCACATGCGCATGGTGAAGCTTTCTTT. Residues: CAISEVAHAHGEAFF.

The chain has TRBV11-3 and TRBJ2-1, with a tentative D call TRBD1 (6 bases). Germline lookup yields CDR1 SGHNT and CDR2 YENEEA. Deletions cut 0 bases from V and 4 bases from J, with 22 bases between. There are 19 residues in the CDR3. The DNA for the CDR3 is TGTGCCAGCAGCTTAGATAGAGGGGGTCCTCTACAGATTTACAATGAGCAGTTCTTC. This translates into CASSLDRGGPLQIYNEQFF.

This rearrangement joins TRBV25-1 to TRBJ1-2; possible D gene TRBD1, 6 bases. Trimming shortened V by 6 bases and J by 6 bases, and 14 bases separated the two germline ends. This CDR3 contains 13 residues. Germline V gene data show CDR1 as MGHDK and CDR2 as SYGVNS. CDR3: CASSSQGRNGYTF. Here the CDR3 DNA reads TGTGCCAGCAGCTCCCAGGGGAGGAATGGCTACACCTTC.

The chain recombines TRBV5-4 with TRBJ1-3; 7 positions match TRBD1. Germline V gene sequence: CDR1 SGHNT, CDR2 YYREEE (reference sequence). The CDR3 covers 15 residues. V lost 5 bases, J lost 4 bases, and 9 bases stayed unmatched. The chain's CDR3 is CASSPGTVAGNTIYF. Written as DNA, the CDR3 is TGTGCCAGCAGTCCCGGGACAGTAGCCGGAAACACCATATATTTT.

The V gene is TRBV5-4, the J gene TRBJ2-7; TRBD1 might be the D (6 bases). The germline V gene has CDR1 SGHNT and CDR2 YYREEE (reference sequence). Trimming stripped 4 bases from V and 1 base from J, with 12 bases between. The CDR3 spans 14 residues. In nucleotides, the CDR3 is TGTGCCAGCAGCCGTCAGGGGATGTCCTACGAGCAGTACTTC. Translated: CASSRQGMSYEQYF.

The chain joins TRBV10-3 to TRBJ1-2; 11 bases map to TRBD1. CDR1 is ENHRY and CDR2 is SYGVKD in the germline V gene. The CDR3 is 15 residues long. Trimming removed 4 bases from V and 5 bases from J; junction bases left unmatched: 6. The DNA of the CDR3 is TGTGCCATCAGTGGGGTAGGGACAGGGGGGTATGGCTACACCTTC. Its translation: CAISGVGTGGYGYTF.

This chain uses TRBV10-2 with TRBJ2-2; 7 bases map to TRBD1. Germline values: CDR1 WSHSY, CDR2 SAAADI. The CDR3 runs 15 residues. The junction had 0 bases not matched to a gene; V was cut back by 2 bases and J by 0 bases. The CDR3 reads CASSETGANTGELFF. CDR3 in DNA: TGCGCCAGCAGTGAGACAGGGGCGAACACCGGGGAGCTGTTTTTT.